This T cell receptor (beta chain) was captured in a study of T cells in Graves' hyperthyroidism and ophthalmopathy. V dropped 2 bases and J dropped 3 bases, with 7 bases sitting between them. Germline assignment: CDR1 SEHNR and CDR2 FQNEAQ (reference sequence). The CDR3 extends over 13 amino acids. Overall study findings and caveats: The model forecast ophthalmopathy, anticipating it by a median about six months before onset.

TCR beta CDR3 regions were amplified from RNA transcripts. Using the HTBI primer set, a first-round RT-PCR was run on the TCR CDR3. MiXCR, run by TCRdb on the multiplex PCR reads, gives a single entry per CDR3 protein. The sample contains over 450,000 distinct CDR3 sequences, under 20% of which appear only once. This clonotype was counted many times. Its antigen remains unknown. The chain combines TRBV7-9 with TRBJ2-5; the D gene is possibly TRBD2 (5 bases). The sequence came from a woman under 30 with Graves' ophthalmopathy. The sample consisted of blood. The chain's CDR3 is CASSLPGEETQYF. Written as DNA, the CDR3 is TGTGCCAGCAGCTTACCCGGGGAAGAGACCCAGTACTTC.